This entry lists 3 T cell receptor beta chains sequenced from one sample in a study of T cell changes during pregnancy in multiple sclerosis. Profiling relied on immunoSEQ multiplex PCR, and the TCRdb table lists in-frame clones only, not all of them. Of roughly 50,000 clones listed, 85% to 90% are singletons. The specimen was CD8+ T cells from peripheral blood mononuclear cells, collected in the second trimester of pregnancy. The source is a female donor with multiple sclerosis, enrolled in a pregnancy study.

The rearrangement joins TRBV29-1 to TRBJ1-2; 8 nucleotides agree with TRBD1. Germline lookup yields CDR1 SQVTM and CDR2 ANQGSEA. CDR3 length equals 14 residues. Trimming at V came to 6 bases and at J to 5 bases, leaving 11 bases not matched to a gene. The CDR3 loop reads CSVGPDRAEYGYTF. The CDR3 DNA is TGCAGCGTGGGGCCGGACAGGGCTGAATATGGCTACACCTTC.

The chain combines TRBV18 with TRBJ1-1; the D is unclear. The CDR3 has 14 amino acids. The V end lost 0 bases, the J end lost 10 bases, and 15 bases lay between the germline ends. The germline gives CDR1 KGHSH, CDR2 LQKENI. The CDR3 coding sequence is TGTGCCAGCTCACCACCAACTGGTGTGGGCGCAGCTTTCTTT. It codes for CASSPPTGVGAAFF.

V usage is TRBV2 and J usage is TRBJ2-2; tentative D call: TRBD1 (6 bases). V was clipped by 3 bases and J by 0 bases, with 20 bases between them. The germline gives CDR1 SNHLY, CDR2 FYNNEI. The CDR3 is 19 amino acids. CDR3 bases: TGTGCCAGCAGTGATAGAGCCGGGACATCCTCTCCGAACACCGGGGAGCTGTTTTTT. This encodes CASSDRAGTSSPNTGELFF.